The 32 T cell receptor beta chains below all came from one sample that was sequenced in a study of OX40 agonist ivuxolimab in advanced cancers. TCRdb's copy holds only in-frame clones and misses some; the assay was immunoSEQ multiplex PCR. The sample includes approximately 50,000 clones, 60% to 80% of them seen just once. This sample comprised CD4+ or CD8+ T cells sorted from blood, obtained in a trial of the OX40 agonist ivuxolimab. Source of these receptors: an adult with an advanced solid tumor such as melanoma, head and neck, liver or kidney cancer.

V gene TRBV5-1 combines with J gene TRBJ2-3; 13 nucleotides line up with TRBD2. V lost 0 bases and J lost 2; bases outside the gene matches: 3. This CDR3 region has 17 residues. Germline V gene data show CDR1 as SGHRS and CDR2 as YFSETQ. The CDR3 loop reads CASSLEGLAGFTDTQYF. CDR3 coding DNA: TGCGCCAGCAGCTTGGAGGGACTAGCGGGATTCACAGATACGCAGTATTTT. The full variable domain, with the rest looked up from reference TRBV5-1 and TRBJ2-3, is KAGVTQTPRYLIKTRGQQVTLSCSPISGHRSVSWYQQTPGQGLQFLFEYFSETQRNKGNFPGRFSGRQFSNSRSEMNVSTLELGDSALYLCASSLEGLAGFTDTQYFGPGTRLTVL.

The V gene is TRBV11-3, the J gene TRBJ2-1, with no clear D. Trimming took 4 bases from V and 0 from J, leaving 10 bases between them. Per the germline V gene, CDR1 is SGHNT and CDR2 is YENEEA. The CDR3 runs 15 residues. The CDR3 sequence: CASSSRLSSYNEQFF. CDR3 in DNA: TGTGCCAGCAGCTCCAGACTGAGCTCCTACAATGAGCAGTTCTTC.

The chain uses TRBV7-9 and TRBJ2-1; D is ambiguous. Trimming cost V 5 bases and J 0 bases, with 14 bases left between them. In germline, CDR1 is SEHNR, CDR2 FQNEAQ (reference sequence). CDR3 length: 16 amino acids. For the CDR3, the DNA is TGTGCCAGCAGCCCCTCTAGGGCGGACTCCTACAATGAGCAGTTCTTC. Translating it yields CASSPSRADSYNEQFF.

The chain uses TRBV19 and TRBJ1-2; D is possibly TRBD1 (6 bases). Trimming stripped 4 bases from V and 1 base from J, with 7 bases between. Germline loops: CDR1 LNHDA, CDR2 SQIVND (reference sequence). The CDR3 extends over 13 amino acids. The CDR3 loop is CASSRDNNYGYTF. The CDR3 DNA is TGTGCCAGTAGTAGGGACAATAACTATGGCTACACCTTC. Using reference TRBV19 and TRBJ1-2 for the parts outside the CDR3, the full variable domain is DGGITQSPKYLFRKEGQNVTLSCEQNLNHDAMYWYRQDPGQGLRLIYYSQIVNDFQKGDIAEGYSVSREKKESFPLTVTSAQKNPTAFYLCASSRDNNYGYTFGSGTRLTVV.

The rearrangement uses TRBV4-1 and TRBJ2-2; 7 bases are a match to TRBD1. The CDR3 sequence is 19 residues long. V shed 0 bases, J shed 1 base, and the junction held 11 bases outside the gene matches. CDR1 and CDR2 from the germline V gene are MGHRA and YSYEKL. As DNA, the CDR3 is TGCGCCAGCAGCCAAGATGTACGTCGAGACAGGGAGAACACCGGGGAGCTGTTTTTT. Its translation is CASSQDVRRDRENTGELFF.

This clone was counted a few times. The chain couples TRBV9 to TRBJ2-1; weak D call: TRBD2 (6 bases). Germline assignment: CDR1 SGDLS and CDR2 YYNGEE. The V gene lost 3 bases and the J gene lost 0 bases, with 13 bases spanning the gap. The CDR3 consists of 16 residues. The CDR3 is CASSAPGSYSYNEQFF. The CDR3 DNA sequence: TGTGCCAGCAGCGCCCCCGGGAGTTACTCCTACAATGAGCAGTTCTTC.

This clone came up a few times. The J gene is TRBJ2-7, the V gene TRBV29-1; 7 bases match TRBD1. The V gene's germline CDR1 is SQVTM and CDR2 ANQGSEA. V shed 2 bases, J shed 8 bases, and the junction held 9 bases outside the gene matches. The CDR3 extends over 13 amino acids. CDR3 protein: CSVEMQGVSKQYF. CDR3 nucleotides: TGCAGCGTTGAAATGCAGGGGGTGTCTAAGCAGTACTTC.

V gene TRBV5-4 combines with J gene TRBJ1-3, with a possible D match to TRBD1 (6 bases). The germline V gene encodes CDR1 SGHNT and CDR2 YYREEE (reference sequence). The V end lost 0 bases, the J end lost 0 bases, and 7 bases lay between the germline ends. CDR3 size: 15 residues. The CDR3 protein is CASSLGGASGNTIYF. The CDR3 DNA follows: TGTGCCAGCAGCTTGGGGGGGGCCTCTGGAAACACCATATATTTT. The complete variable domain, with remaining parts taken from reference TRBV5-4 and TRBJ1-3, reads ETGVTQSPTHLIKTRGQQVTLRCSSQSGHNTVSWYQQALGQGPQFIFQYYREEENGRGNFPPRFSGLQFPNYSSELNVNALELDDSALYLCASSLGGASGNTIYFGEGSWLTVV.

The chain links TRBV10-1 to TRBJ2-1; the D gene is possibly TRBD1 (6 bases). The CDR3 covers 15 residues. V was clipped by 6 bases and J by 4 bases, with 16 bases between them. Germline V gene sequence: CDR1 WNHNN, CDR2 SYGVQD (reference sequence). The CDR3 is CASSGDNKGYNEQFF. CDR3 DNA: TGCGCCAGCAGCGGGGACAACAAGGGATACAATGAGCAGTTCTTC.

This chain connects TRBV25-1 to TRBJ1-2; tentative D call: TRBD1 (5 bases). V lost 2 bases and J 5 bases, leaving 24 bases between the germline ends. The CDR3 length is 18 residues. The germline V gene has CDR1 MGHDK and CDR2 SYGVNS. The CDR3 loop reads CASSESGTEGRMRYGYTF. CDR3 sequence (DNA): TGTGCCAGCAGTGAAAGCGGGACCGAGGGACGGATGAGATATGGCTACACCTTC.

V gene TRBV11-2 combines with J gene TRBJ1-6; 7 bases are a match to TRBD1. Germline loops: CDR1 SGHAT, CDR2 FQNNGV. V dropped 8 bases and J dropped 10; count of bases not matched to a gene: 17. The CDR3 loop spans 16 amino acids. The CDR3 region is CASLHGTARSMSPLHF. CDR3 nucleotides: TGTGCCAGCCTCCACGGGACAGCTAGAAGTATGTCACCCCTCCACTTT.

This chain links TRBV11-3 with TRBJ2-1; D may be TRBD1 or TRBD2 (6 bases each). CDR1 and CDR2 (germline): SGHNT, YENEEA. The CDR3 has 15 residues. V lost 5 bases to trimming and J lost 6 bases, with 17 bases between them. The CDR3 protein is CASSPWGDTANEQFF. Here the CDR3 DNA reads TGTGCCAGCAGCCCCTGGGGGGACACGGCCAATGAGCAGTTCTTC. The variable domain in full, with the rest retrieved from reference TRBV11-3 and TRBJ2-1, is EAGVVQSPRYKIIEKKQPVAFWCNPISGHNTLYWYLQNLGQGPELLIRYENEEAVDDSQLPKDRFSAERLKGVDSTLKIQPAELGDSAVYLCASSPWGDTANEQFFGPGTRLTVL.

This clone is judged medium-sized. The chain is built from TRBV11-2 and TRBJ1-1, with D unclear. Germline lookup yields CDR1 SGHAT and CDR2 FQNNGV. This CDR3 spans 15 amino acids. Deletions cut 1 base from V and 6 bases from J, with 15 bases between. The chain's CDR3 is CASSLAPPLRAEAFF. The DNA for the CDR3 is TGTGCCAGCAGCTTAGCACCCCCCCTCCGGGCTGAAGCTTTCTTT.

The CDR3 DNA is TGCGCCAGCAGCTCTGGAGGAGGGCCTATCTATGAGCAGTTCTTC. Its translation is CASSSGGGPIYEQFF. The chain combines TRBV5-1 with TRBJ2-1; possible D gene TRBD2, 6 bases. This CDR3 has 15 amino acids. The germline gives CDR1 SGHRS, CDR2 YFSETQ. V dropped 3 bases and J dropped 8 bases, with 18 bases sitting between them.

The CDR3 loop is CASSQRNTEAFF. In DNA form, the CDR3 reads TGTGCCAGCAGCCAACGGAACACTGAAGCTTTCTTT. The chain employs TRBV6-6 and TRBJ1-1, with no clear D. V was trimmed by 6 bases and J by 1 base, leaving 6 bases between them. Looked up from germline, CDR1 is MNHNY and CDR2 is SVGAGI (reference sequence). This CDR3 has 12 amino acids.

The chain couples TRBV27 to TRBJ1-1; 7 nucleotides align to TRBD1. CDR3 size: 14 residues. V was pared by 6 bases and J by 0 bases, with 4 bases of the junction left unmatched. CDR1 and CDR2 from the germline V gene are MNHEY and SMNVEV (reference sequence). CDR3 residues: CASRSGQMNTEAFF. In DNA, the CDR3 is TGTGCCAGCAGGTCGGGACAGATGAACACTGAAGCTTTCTTT.

The chain couples TRBV27 to TRBJ2-7; D is perhaps TRBD2 (6 bases). V gave up 6 bases and J gave up 2 bases, with 14 bases separating them. In germline, CDR1 is MNHEY, CDR2 SMNVEV (reference sequence). The CDR3 runs to 14 residues. CDR3 amino acids: CASRRSGGAYEQYF. The CDR3 DNA reads TGTGCCAGCAGGCGTAGCGGAGGAGCCTACGAGCAGTACTTC.

This sequence joins TRBV6-6 and TRBJ1-2; D possibly corresponds to TRBD1 (5 bases). Germline V gene data show CDR1 as MNHNY and CDR2 as SVGAGI (reference sequence). The CDR3 extends over 15 amino acids. V was shortened by 4 bases and J by 8 bases, with 20 bases between the two germline ends. The DNA for the CDR3 is TGTGCCAGCAGTTCCCTAGTGGGGGGAGTTACCGGCTACACCTTC. The encoded protein is CASSSLVGGVTGYTF.

The CDR3: CASSLDRNTGELFF. The DNA of the CDR3 is TGTGCCAGCAGCTTGGACAGGAACACCGGGGAGCTGTTTTTT. The chain has TRBV5-4 and TRBJ2-2; D remains unclear. There are 14 residues in the CDR3. Trimming removed 0 bases from V and 1 base from J, with 4 bases in between. The germline V gene has CDR1 SGHNT and CDR2 YYREEE (reference sequence).

The V and J genes are TRBV7-2 and TRBJ1-1, with a tentative D call TRBD1 (5 bases). CDR3 length: 14 residues. Trimming took off 5 bases at V and 2 bases at J, with 12 bases between the two ends. Per the germline V gene, CDR1 is SGHTA and CDR2 is FQGNSA. CDR3 protein: CASSPGTANTEAFF. For the CDR3, the DNA is TGTGCCAGCAGCCCCGGGACCGCCAACACTGAAGCTTTCTTT.

J is TRBJ1-2 and V is TRBV27; TRBD1 aligns across 11 bases. This CDR3 region has 15 residues. Germline V gene lookup returns CDR1 MNHEY and CDR2 SMNVEV (reference sequence). The V gene end was trimmed by 2 bases and the J gene end by 6 bases; junction bases not matched to a gene: 5. The CDR3 here is CASSLSWTGGHGYTF. In nucleotides, the CDR3 is TGTGCCAGCAGTTTAAGTTGGACAGGGGGCCATGGCTACACCTTC.

The chain employs TRBV4-1 and TRBJ1-5; 8 positions agree with TRBD1. The germline V gene has CDR1 MGHRA and CDR2 YSYEKL. This CDR3 is 14 amino acids long. V was pared by 2 bases and J by 7 bases, with 4 bases of the junction left unmatched. The CDR3 loop reads CASSQQQGEQPQHF. The CDR3 DNA reads as TGCGCCAGCAGCCAACAACAGGGGGAACAGCCCCAGCATTTT.

The chain recombines TRBV6-5 with TRBJ2-2, with 10 bases fitting TRBD1. Germline CDR1 MNHEY, CDR2 SVGAGI. The CDR3 extends over 13 amino acids. The ends lost 6 bases at V and 8 bases at J; junction bases unmatched: 3. This chain's CDR3 is CASRDRGLGELFF. CDR3 DNA: TGTGCCAGCAGAGACAGGGGGCTTGGGGAGCTGTTTTTT.

The chain joins TRBV7-9 to TRBJ2-7; D possibly corresponds to TRBD2 (6 bases). The CDR3 runs to 13 residues. The V gene lost 0 bases and the J gene lost 3 bases, with 6 bases spanning the gap. Per germline, CDR1 SEHNR and CDR2 FQNEAQ (reference sequence). This CDR3 is CASSLAGGYEQYF. CDR3 nucleotides: TGTGCCAGCAGCTTAGCGGGGGGCTACGAGCAGTACTTC.

The chain recombines TRBV18 with TRBJ2-7, with 12 bases fitting TRBD1. The CDR3 sequence is 15 residues long. V was clipped by 3 bases and J by 3 bases; unmatched bases: 3. In germline, CDR1 is KGHSH, CDR2 LQKENI. The CDR3 here is CASSPGTGGVYEQYF. CDR3 nucleotide sequence: TGTGCCAGCTCACCCGGGACAGGGGGCGTCTACGAGCAGTACTTC.

The chain employs TRBV18 and TRBJ2-5; D not certain. This CDR3 has 13 amino acids. Deletions cut 0 bases from V and 4 bases from J, with 6 bases between. CDR1 and CDR2 from the germline V gene are KGHSH and LQKENI. The CDR3 sequence is CASSPPVGETQYF. CDR3 in DNA: TGTGCCAGCTCACCACCGGTAGGAGAGACCCAGTACTTC.

This chain connects TRBV7-2 to TRBJ1-5; D gene ambiguous. The V and J ends lost 5 bases and 6 bases respectively, with 8 bases between them. The germline V gene encodes CDR1 SGHTA and CDR2 FQGNSA. CDR3 length: 12 residues. This CDR3 is CASSATSQPQHF. For the CDR3, the DNA is TGTGCCAGCAGCGCAACCAGTCAGCCCCAGCATTTT.

The chain links TRBV7-2 to TRBJ1-1, with D possibly matching TRBD1 (6 bases). This CDR3 has 14 residues. Trimming took off 4 bases at V and 2 bases at J, with 11 bases between the two ends. Germline V gene lookup returns CDR1 SGHTA and CDR2 FQGNSA. CDR3 region: CASSSGTYNTEAFF. Written as DNA, the CDR3 is TGTGCCAGCAGCTCCGGGACATATAACACTGAAGCTTTCTTT.

The chain couples TRBV16 to TRBJ2-2; D is unresolved. CDR1 and CDR2 (germline): KGHSY, FQNENV. The V end lost 4 bases, the J end lost 5 bases, and 11 bases lay between the germline ends. The CDR3 sequence is 14 residues long. For the CDR3, the DNA is TGTGCCAGCAGCCCTCAGTTGCGAACCGGGGAGCTGTTTTTT. This encodes CASSPQLRTGELFF.

This clone has only one observation. The chain recombines TRBV2 with TRBJ2-5; D possibly corresponds to TRBD1 (6 bases). The V end lost 6 bases, the J end lost 3 bases, and 11 bases lay between the germline ends. The germline gives CDR1 SNHLY, CDR2 FYNNEI. The CDR3 length is 13 residues. The CDR3 loop reads CASRDGTKETQYF. DNA of the CDR3: TGTGCCAGCAGGGACGGGACAAAAGAGACCCAGTACTTC.

The CDR3 DNA reads as TGTGCCTGGAGGCGCGGTCCTAACTATGGCTACACCTTC. Translated: CAWRRGPNYGYTF. This chain joins TRBV30 and TRBJ1-2, with D unresolved. Deletions cut 3 bases from V and 0 bases from J, with 8 bases between. The V gene's germline CDR1 is GTSNPN and CDR2 SVGIG (reference sequence). The CDR3 loop spans 13 amino acids. The full variable domain, in which reference TRBV30 and TRBJ1-2 provide the parts outside the CDR3, is SQTIHQWPATLVQPVGSPLSLECTVEGTSNPNLYWYRQAAGRGLQLLFYSVGIGQISSEVPQNLSASRPQDRQFILSSKKLLLSDSGFYLCAWRRGPNYGYTFGSGTRLTVV.

Here the CDR3 DNA reads TGTGCTAGTGGTTCTGGACAGGCGTACCAAGAGACCCAGTACTTC. Translation gives CASGSGQAYQETQYF. The V call is TRBV12-5, the J call TRBJ2-5; 7 nucleotides agree with TRBD1. Germline CDR1 LGHNT, CDR2 FRNRAP. Trimming removed 4 bases from V and 0 bases from J; junction bases left unmatched: 5. The CDR3 runs 15 residues. Using reference TRBV12-5 and TRBJ2-5 for the parts outside the CDR3, the full variable domain is DARVTQTPRHKVTEMGQEVTMRCQPILGHNTVFWYRQTMMQGLELLAYFRNRAPLDDSGMPKDRFSAEMPDATLATLKIQPSEPRDSAVYFCASGSGQAYQETQYFGPGTRLLVL.